Below, 3 T cell receptor beta chains from the same sample are listed, as sequenced in a study of blood T cell repertoires in COVID-19. Produced via immunoSEQ multiplex PCR; TCRdb's table is partial and in-frame only. The sample carries roughly 240,000 clones, approximately 85% recorded once. Sequencing used PBMCs or T cells enriched from blood (not recorded which). The receptors were gathered from a woman aged 45-59 years with acute COVID-19.

CDR3 residues: CASSSPERTDTQYF. The DNA for the CDR3 is TGTGCCAGCAGTTCGCCCGAGCGCACAGATACGCAGTATTTT. The chain recombines TRBV27 with TRBJ2-3; D call uncertain. Germline V gene sequence: CDR1 MNHEY, CDR2 SMNVEV (reference sequence). The CDR3 runs to 14 residues. V was shortened by 4 bases and J by 1 base, with 9 bases between the two germline ends.

The chain couples TRBV19 to TRBJ1-2; D is ambiguous. This CDR3 has 13 amino acids. Germline CDR1 and CDR2: LNHDA and SQIVND (reference sequence). The V and J ends lost 5 bases and 0 bases respectively, with 7 bases between them. For the CDR3, the DNA is TGTGCCAGTAGTCCCAGCGCTAACTATGGCTACACCTTC. Amino acid sequence: CASSPSANYGYTF.

This clone has just one count. The rearrangement links TRBV5-4 to TRBJ1-2; 8 bases align to TRBD1. This CDR3 comprises 17 residues. The V and J ends lost 6 bases and 0 bases, in that order; junction bases with no gene match: 13. Germline CDR1 and CDR2: SGHNT and YYREEE (reference sequence). CDR3 sequence: CASTRRPGQASNYGYTF. DNA for the CDR3: TGTGCCAGCACCCGGAGACCGGGACAGGCCTCTAACTATGGCTACACCTTC.